Presented here are 19 T cell receptor delta chains from one specimen sequenced in a study of gamma-delta chains in newborns, infants, children. TCRdb reanalyzed the reads using CATT. The sample carries 10,000 to 14,000 delta-chain clones, around 8.8% recorded once. Material: blood. Receptors originate from a child who was a newborn, infant or young child, either healthy, febrile or measles-vaccinated (not recorded which).

This clone was seen a handful of times. The chain employs TRDV2 and TRDJ1, with D uncertain. CDR3 length equals 13 residues. Between the trimmed V and J ends, which lost 4 bases and 3 bases, there was a span of 11 bases. CDR1 and CDR2 (germline): GEAIGNYY, EKD. Written as DNA, the CDR3 is TGTGCCTGTGAACCCATAGGGGCCGATAAACTCATCTTT. It specifies CACEPIGADKLIF.

This clone was seen a handful of times. The V call is TRDV2, the J call TRDJ3; 8 bases are a match to TRDD3. The germline V gene encodes CDR1 GEAIGNYY and CDR2 EKD. The V segment lost 0 bases and the J segment 1 base; nucleotides outside the gene matches: 10. The CDR3 has 20 residues. CDR3 residues: CACDTVLGDSWSWDTRQMFF. CDR3 nucleotide sequence: TGTGCCTGTGACACCGTGCTGGGGGACTCCTGGTCCTGGGACACCCGACAGATGTTTTTC.

This clone occurred a few times. This sequence joins TRDV2 and TRDJ1; D is possibly TRDD3 (6 bases). Germline CDR1 GEAIGNYY, CDR2 EKD. V gave up 0 bases and J gave up 1 base, with 20 bases separating them. This CDR3 contains 18 residues. The CDR3 nucleotides read TGTGCCTGTGACACCCTAGATTTGGGGGGCAACCTCACCGATAAACTCATCTTT. This sequence encodes CACDTLDLGGNLTDKLIF.

The table lists this clone with a few counts. CDR3 DNA: TGTGCCTGTGACATGGTTACTGGGGGCCATCACACCGATAAACTCATCTTT. It encodes CACDMVTGGHHTDKLIF. The genes are TRDV2 and TRDJ1; 8 bases are a match to TRDD3. The CDR3 contains 17 residues. The germline V gene encodes CDR1 GEAIGNYY and CDR2 EKD. V was clipped by 2 bases and J by 0 bases; unmatched bases: 10.

This clone came up a few times. The V gene is TRDV2, the J gene TRDJ1; 7 nucleotides line up with TRDD3. Germline V gene data show CDR1 as GEAIGNYY and CDR2 as EKD. V shed 0 bases and J 0 bases; nucleotides not matched to a gene: 15. The CDR3 extends over 19 amino acids. CDR3 sequence: CACDTVGIAGGSYTDKLIF. The CDR3 DNA follows: TGTGCCTGTGACACCGTGGGGATCGCAGGGGGATCGTACACCGATAAACTCATCTTT.

This clone is categorized as medium-sized. The V gene is TRDV2, the J gene TRDJ1; 7 bases line up with TRDD3. V shed 3 bases and J 0 bases; nucleotides not matched to a gene: 6. The CDR3 runs to 15 residues. Germline loops: CDR1 GEAIGNYY, CDR2 EKD. In DNA, the CDR3 is TGTGCCTGTGACGTACTGGGGACATACACCGATAAACTCATCTTT. It is translated as CACDVLGTYTDKLIF.

The V gene is TRDV2, the J gene TRDJ1, with 9 bases lining up with TRDD3. Matching the DNA to germline supplied the J gene, which TCRdb does not give. The V segment lost 1 base and the J segment 0 bases; nucleotides outside the gene matches: 20. Germline V gene sequence: CDR1 GEAIGNYY, CDR2 EKD. This CDR3 has 21 residues. CDR3 sequence: CACDTVFPSLTGGKYTDKLIF. The CDR3 DNA follows: TGTGCCTGTGACACGGTTTTCCCCTCCCTAACTGGGGGAAAATACACCGATAAACTCATCTTT.

The V gene is TRDV2, the J gene TRDJ3; TRDD3 aligns across 8 bases. With V trimmed by 0 bases and J by 0 bases, 9 bases remained unmatched. Germline V CDR1 and CDR2: GEAIGNYY, EKD. CDR3 length: 20 residues. CDR3 nucleotide sequence: TGTGCCTGTGACACCGGTTTTGGGGGATCCAGCTCCTGGGACACCCGACAGATGTTTTTC. It yields the protein CACDTGFGGSSSWDTRQMFF.

About this clone itself: The sample has other DNA sequences that encode this CDR3 too. The rearrangement joins TRDV2 to TRDJ1; D is perhaps TRDD3 (6 bases). Trimming removed 0 bases from V and 5 bases from J, with 12 bases in between. CDR1 and CDR2 from the germline V gene are GEAIGNYY and EKD. The length of the CDR3 is 14 residues. DNA for the CDR3: TGTGCCTGTGACACCTTGGGGATGGCTGATAAACTCATCTTT. This translates into CACDTLGMADKLIF.

This chain joins TRDV2 and TRDJ1; 11 bases are shared with TRDD3. CDR3 length equals 19 residues. CDR1 and CDR2 from the germline V gene are GEAIGNYY and EKD. The V segment lost 1 base and the J segment 0 bases; nucleotides outside the gene matches: 12. DNA of the CDR3: TGTGCCTGTGACACTGCCCCTCTGGGGGATACTCGACACACCGATAAACTCATCTTT. As protein: CACDTAPLGDTRHTDKLIF.

This clone was counted a few times. The chain employs TRDV2 and TRDJ1, with a tentative D call TRDD2 (5 bases). The CDR3 sequence is 16 residues long. Germline V CDR1 and CDR2: GEAIGNYY, EKD. Trimming pared 1 base from V and 0 bases from J, leaving 14 bases between. CDR3 sequence (DNA): TGTGCCTGTGACACTCTTCCAGCCACCCACACCGATAAACTCATCTTT. It codes for CACDTLPATHTDKLIF.

This clone was detected a few times. The J gene is TRDJ3, the V gene TRDV2, with 9 positions matching TRDD3. Germline V gene data show CDR1 as GEAIGNYY and CDR2 as EKD. After removal of 3 bases from V and 0 bases from J, the junction contained 2 bases not matched to a gene. This CDR3 has 17 residues. The CDR3 DNA follows: TGTGCCTGTGACGTACTGGGGGACTCCTGGGACACCCGACAGATGTTTTTC. Translating it yields CACDVLGDSWDTRQMFF.

This clone appeared a few times. In the same sample, other DNA sequences code for this CDR3. The chain is built from TRDV2 and TRDJ1; 8 nucleotides align to TRDD3. J was trimmed by 0 bases and V by 3 bases; bases with no gene match: 5. The V gene's germline CDR1 is GEAIGNYY and CDR2 EKD. CDR3 size: 15 residues. As DNA, the CDR3 is TGTGCCTGTGACCCTTTACTGGGGGACACCGATAAACTCATCTTT. It translates to CACDPLLGDTDKLIF.

This clone was seen a few times. The same CDR3 is also encoded by other DNA sequences in this sample. This rearrangement joins TRDV2 to TRDJ1; 9 nucleotides agree with TRDD3. The CDR3 runs to 15 residues. Germline V CDR1 and CDR2: GEAIGNYY, EKD. V lost 2 bases, J lost 0 bases, and 3 bases stayed unmatched. CDR3 nucleotide sequence: TGTGCCTGTGACAATCTGGGGGATTACACCGATAAACTCATCTTT. Amino acids: CACDNLGDYTDKLIF.

A few counts support this clone. The chain has TRAV29/DV5 and TRDJ1, with D uncertain. This CDR3 spans 16 amino acids. Between the trimmed V and J ends, which lost 1 base and 2 bases, there was a span of 18 bases. The germline V gene has CDR1 NSMFDY and CDR2 ISSIKDK. CDR3 DNA sequence: TGTGCAGCAAGCTTCTCCACTCGCTGTATGACCGATAAACTCATCTTT. Translated, it gives CAASFSTRCMTDKLIF. Drawing the rest from reference TRAV29/DV5 and TRDJ1, the complete variable domain is DQQVKQNSPSLSVQEGRISILNCDYTNSMFDYFLWYKKYPAEGPTFLISISSIKDKNEDGRFTVFLNKSAKHLSLHIVPSQPGDSAVYFCAASFSTRCMTDKLIFGKGTRVTVEP.

This clone was detected only a few times. This sequence joins TRDV2 and TRDJ1, with 13 bases fitting TRDD3. There are 18 residues in the CDR3. V lost 2 bases, J lost 3 bases, and 11 bases stayed unmatched. The germline gives CDR1 GEAIGNYY, CDR2 EKD. CDR3 DNA sequence: TGTGCCTGTGACAACATACTGGGGGATACGGAGAGCGCCGATAAACTCATCTTT. Amino acids: CACDNILGDTESADKLIF.

This clone was picked up a small number of times. This CDR3 is also generated by other DNA sequences in the sample. V is TRDV2 and J is TRDJ3; 9 nucleotides line up with TRDD3. Germline V gene data show CDR1 as GEAIGNYY and CDR2 as EKD. The CDR3 covers 18 residues. Trimming at V came to 1 base and at J to 0 bases, leaving 3 bases not matched to a gene. DNA of the CDR3: TGTGCCTGTGACACACTGGGGGAGAGCTCCTGGGACACCCGACAGATGTTTTTC. It yields the protein CACDTLGESSWDTRQMFF.

The J gene went uncalled, whereas the V gene is TRDV2; the table's D call of TRDD3 was not tested on the DNA. The CDR3 covers 17 residues. Germline-derived CDR1 and CDR2 are GEAIGNYY and EKD. The CDR3 sequence: CACDTLLLGDKFGVLIF. CDR3 sequence (DNA): TGTGCCTGTGACACCTTACTACTGGGGGACAAATTCGGGGTGCTCATCTTT.

This clone was counted a few times. A much more abundant neighbour one base away suggests this may be a read error. Other nucleotide sequences from this sample produce the same CDR3. The chain recombines TRDV2 with TRDJ3; TRDD3 agrees at 10 bases. J lost 0 bases, V lost 0 bases, and 1 base had no gene match. The germline V gene has CDR1 GEAIGNYY and CDR2 EKD. The CDR3 is made up of 18 amino acids. The CDR3 DNA follows: TGTGCCTGTGACACCGGGGGATACGCCTCCTGGGACACCCGACAGATGTTTTTC. It specifies CACDTGGYASWDTRQMFF.